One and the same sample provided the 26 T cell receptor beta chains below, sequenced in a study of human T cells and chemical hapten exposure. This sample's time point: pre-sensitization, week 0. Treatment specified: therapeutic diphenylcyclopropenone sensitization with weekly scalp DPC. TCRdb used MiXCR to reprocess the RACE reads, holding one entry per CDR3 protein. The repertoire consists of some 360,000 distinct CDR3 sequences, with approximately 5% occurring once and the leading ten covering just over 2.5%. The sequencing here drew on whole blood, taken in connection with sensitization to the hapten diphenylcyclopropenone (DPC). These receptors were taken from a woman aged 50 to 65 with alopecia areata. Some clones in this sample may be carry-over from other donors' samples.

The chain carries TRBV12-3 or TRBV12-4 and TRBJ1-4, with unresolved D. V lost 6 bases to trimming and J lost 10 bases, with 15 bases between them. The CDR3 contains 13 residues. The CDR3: CASSPREGGKLFF. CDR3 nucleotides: TGTGCCAGCAGCCCCCGGGAGGGCGGAAAACTGTTTTTT.

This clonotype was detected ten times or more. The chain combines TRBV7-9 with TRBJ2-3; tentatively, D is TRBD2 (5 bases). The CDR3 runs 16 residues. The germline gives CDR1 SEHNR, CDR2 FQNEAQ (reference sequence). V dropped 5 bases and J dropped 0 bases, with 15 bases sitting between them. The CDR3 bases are TGTGCCAGCAGCCTACTAGGTAGAACTAGCACAGATACGCAGTATTTT. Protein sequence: CASSLLGRTSTDTQYF.

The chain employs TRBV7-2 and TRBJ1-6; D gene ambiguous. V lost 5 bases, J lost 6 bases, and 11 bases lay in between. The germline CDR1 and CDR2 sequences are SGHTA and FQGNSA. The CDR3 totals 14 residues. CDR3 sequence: CASSLRRTNSPLHF. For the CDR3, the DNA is TGTGCCAGCAGCCTCCGTCGCACTAATTCACCCCTCCACTTT.

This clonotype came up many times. CDR3 protein: CASSVETGLSTETQYF. In DNA, the CDR3 is TGCGCCAGCAGCGTAGAGACAGGCTTGAGCACGGAGACCCAGTACTTC. This chain joins TRBV5-1 and TRBJ2-5; weak D call: TRBD1 (6 bases). Germline CDR1 reads SGHRS; CDR2 reads YFSETQ. Deletions cut 4 bases from V and 5 bases from J, with 21 bases between. The CDR3 is made up of 16 amino acids.

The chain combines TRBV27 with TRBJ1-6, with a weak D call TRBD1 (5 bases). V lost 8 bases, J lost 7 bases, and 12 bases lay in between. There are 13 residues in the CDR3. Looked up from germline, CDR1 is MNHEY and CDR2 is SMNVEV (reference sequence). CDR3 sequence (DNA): TGTGCCAGCGGGGCGTTGAACAATTCACCCCTCCACTTT. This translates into CASGALNNSPLHF.

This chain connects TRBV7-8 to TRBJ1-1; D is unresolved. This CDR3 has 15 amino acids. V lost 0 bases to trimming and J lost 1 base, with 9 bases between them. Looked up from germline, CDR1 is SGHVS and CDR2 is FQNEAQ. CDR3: CASSLAPATNTEAFF. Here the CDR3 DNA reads TGTGCCAGCAGCTTAGCGCCGGCAACGAACACTGAAGCTTTCTTT.

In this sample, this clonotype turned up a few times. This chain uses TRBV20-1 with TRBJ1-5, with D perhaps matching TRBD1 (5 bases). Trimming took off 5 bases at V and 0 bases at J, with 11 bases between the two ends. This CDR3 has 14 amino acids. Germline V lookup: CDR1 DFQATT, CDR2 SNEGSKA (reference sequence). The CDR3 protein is CSAPAGASNQPQHF. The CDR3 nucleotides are TGCAGTGCTCCCGCCGGGGCTAGCAATCAGCCCCAGCATTTT.

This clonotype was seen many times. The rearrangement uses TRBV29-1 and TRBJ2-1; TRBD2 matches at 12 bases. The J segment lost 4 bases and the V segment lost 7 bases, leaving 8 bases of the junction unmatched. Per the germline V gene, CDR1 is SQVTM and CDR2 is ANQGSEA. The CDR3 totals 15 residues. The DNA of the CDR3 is TGCAGCGCCGAACCCGGGACTAGCGGGTACAATGAGCAGTTCTTC. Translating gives CSAEPGTSGYNEQFF.

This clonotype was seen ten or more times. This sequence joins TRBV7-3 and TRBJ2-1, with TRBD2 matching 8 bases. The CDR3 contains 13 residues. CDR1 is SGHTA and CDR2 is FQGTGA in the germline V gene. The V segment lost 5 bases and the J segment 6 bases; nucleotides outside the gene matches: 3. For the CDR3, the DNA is TGTGCCAGCAGCGTGAGCGGGGGCAATGAGCAGTTCTTC. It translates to CASSVSGGNEQFF.

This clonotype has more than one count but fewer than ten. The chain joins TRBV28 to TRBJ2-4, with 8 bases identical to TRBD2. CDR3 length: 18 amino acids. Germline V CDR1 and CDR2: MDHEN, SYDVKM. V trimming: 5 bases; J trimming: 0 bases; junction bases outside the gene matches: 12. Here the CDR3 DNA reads TGTGCCAGCAGTCCAGCGGGAGACGAAGTACTAGCCAAAAACATTCAGTACTTC. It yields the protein CASSPAGDEVLAKNIQYF.

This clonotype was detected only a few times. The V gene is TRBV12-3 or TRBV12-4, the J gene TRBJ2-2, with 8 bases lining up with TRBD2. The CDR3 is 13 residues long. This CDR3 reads CGSGTSDTGELFF. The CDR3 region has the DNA TGTGGGTCGGGGACTAGTGACACCGGGGAGCTGTTTTTT.

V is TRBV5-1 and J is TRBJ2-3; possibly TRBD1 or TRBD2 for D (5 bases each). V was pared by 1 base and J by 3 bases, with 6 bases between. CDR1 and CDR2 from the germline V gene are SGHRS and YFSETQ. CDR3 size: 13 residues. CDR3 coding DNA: TGCGCCAGCAGCTTGTGGGGGACAGATACGCAGTATTTT. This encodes CASSLWGTDTQYF.

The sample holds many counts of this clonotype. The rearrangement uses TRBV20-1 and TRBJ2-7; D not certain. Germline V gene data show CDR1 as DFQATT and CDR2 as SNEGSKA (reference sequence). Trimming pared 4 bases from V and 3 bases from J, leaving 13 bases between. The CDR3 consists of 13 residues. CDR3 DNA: TGCAGTGCTAAGTCAGGTGACTTCTACGAGCAGTACTTC. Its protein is CSAKSGDFYEQYF.

The DNA of the CDR3 is TGTGCCAGCAGTGACTTGAGCAATCAGCCCCAGCATTTT. Translated: CASSDLSNQPQHF. The chain links TRBV6-1 to TRBJ1-5; no clear D. Germline CDR1 is MNHNS and CDR2 is SASEGT. V lost 3 bases and J lost 1, with 4 bases in between. CDR3 length: 13 amino acids.

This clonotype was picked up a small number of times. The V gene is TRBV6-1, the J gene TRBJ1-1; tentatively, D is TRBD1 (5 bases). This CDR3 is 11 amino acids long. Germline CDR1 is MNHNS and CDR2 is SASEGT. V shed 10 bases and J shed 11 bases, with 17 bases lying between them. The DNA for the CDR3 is TGTGCCACCGTCCCCGGGGCCGGGGCTTTCTTT. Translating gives CATVPGAGAFF.

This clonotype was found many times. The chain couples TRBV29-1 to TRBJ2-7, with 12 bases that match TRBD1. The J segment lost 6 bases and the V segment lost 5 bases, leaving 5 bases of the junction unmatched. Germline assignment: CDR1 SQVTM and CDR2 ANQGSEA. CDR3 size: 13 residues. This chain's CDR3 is CSVPGQGASEQYF. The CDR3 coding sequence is TGCAGCGTTCCGGGACAGGGGGCAAGCGAGCAGTACTTC.

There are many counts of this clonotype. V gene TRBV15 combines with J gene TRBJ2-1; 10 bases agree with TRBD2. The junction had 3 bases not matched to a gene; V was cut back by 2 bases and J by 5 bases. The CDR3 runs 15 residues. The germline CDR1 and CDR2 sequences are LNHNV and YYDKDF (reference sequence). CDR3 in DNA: TGTGCCACCAGCAGAAAGCGGGGGGGCCACAATGAGCAGTTCTTC. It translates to CATSRKRGGHNEQFF.

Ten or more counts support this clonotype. CDR3 DNA sequence: TGCGCCAGCAGCGTCGACAGGGTAACCCCTGAAGCTTTCTTT. This gives the protein CASSVDRVTPEAFF. V and J are TRBV4-1 and TRBJ1-1; 7 bases are shared with TRBD1. This CDR3 has 14 amino acids. The trim removed 5 bases at V and 6 bases at J, leaving 9 bases unmatched. Germline V gives CDR1 MGHRA, CDR2 YSYEKL.

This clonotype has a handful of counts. Here the CDR3 reads CASRNRDTNYGYTF. Here the CDR3 DNA reads TGCGCCAGCCGAAACAGGGATACGAACTATGGCTACACCTTC. V usage is TRBV10-2 and J usage is TRBJ1-2; TRBD1 might be the D (6 bases). The CDR3 length is 14 residues. Trimming took off 8 bases at V and 2 bases at J, with 15 bases between the two ends. Looked up from germline, CDR1 is WSHSY and CDR2 is SAAADI.

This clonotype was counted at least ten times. CDR3 protein: CATFSRADTQYF. The CDR3 nucleotides are TGTGCCACTTTCTCTAGGGCAGATACGCAGTATTTT. The rearrangement uses TRBV28 and TRBJ2-3; no clear D gene. The V end was cut by 10 bases, the J end by 4 bases, with 12 bases between. Germline CDR1 is MDHEN and CDR2 is SYDVKM. The CDR3 sequence is 12 residues long.

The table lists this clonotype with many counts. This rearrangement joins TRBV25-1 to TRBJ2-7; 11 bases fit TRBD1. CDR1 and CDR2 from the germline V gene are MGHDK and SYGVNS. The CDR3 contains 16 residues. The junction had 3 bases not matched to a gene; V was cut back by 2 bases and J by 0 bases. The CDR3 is CASSERTGGASYEQYF. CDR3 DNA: TGTGCCAGCAGTGAAAGGACAGGGGGCGCCTCCTACGAGCAGTACTTC.

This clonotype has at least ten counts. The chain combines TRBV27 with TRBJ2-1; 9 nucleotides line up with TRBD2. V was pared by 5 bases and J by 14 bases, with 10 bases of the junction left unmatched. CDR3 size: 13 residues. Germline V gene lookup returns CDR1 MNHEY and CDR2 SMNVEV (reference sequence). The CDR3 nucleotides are TGTGCCAGCAGTCCTAGCGGGGTACAAGAGGAGTTCTTC. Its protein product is CASSPSGVQEEFF.

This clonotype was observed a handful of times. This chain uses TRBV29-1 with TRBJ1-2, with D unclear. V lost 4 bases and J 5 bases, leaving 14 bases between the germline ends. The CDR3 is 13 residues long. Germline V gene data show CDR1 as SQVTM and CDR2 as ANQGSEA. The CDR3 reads CSVGGGFSYGYTF. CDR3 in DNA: TGCAGCGTTGGCGGAGGTTTTAGTTATGGCTACACCTTC.

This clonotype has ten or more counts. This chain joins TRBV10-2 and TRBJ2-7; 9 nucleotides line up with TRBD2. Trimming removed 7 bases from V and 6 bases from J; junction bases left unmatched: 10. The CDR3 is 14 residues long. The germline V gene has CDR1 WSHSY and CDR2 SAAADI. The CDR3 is CASTPSGTLGEQYF. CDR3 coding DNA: TGCGCCAGCACTCCTAGCGGGACCCTAGGCGAGCAGTACTTC.

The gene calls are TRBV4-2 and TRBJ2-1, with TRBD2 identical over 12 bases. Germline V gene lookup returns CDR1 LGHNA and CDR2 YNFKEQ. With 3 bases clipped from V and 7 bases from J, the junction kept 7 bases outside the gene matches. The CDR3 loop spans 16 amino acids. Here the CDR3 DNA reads TGTGCCAGCAGCCATGATCTAGCGGGAGGGCGGAATGAGCAGTTCTTC. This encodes CASSHDLAGGRNEQFF.

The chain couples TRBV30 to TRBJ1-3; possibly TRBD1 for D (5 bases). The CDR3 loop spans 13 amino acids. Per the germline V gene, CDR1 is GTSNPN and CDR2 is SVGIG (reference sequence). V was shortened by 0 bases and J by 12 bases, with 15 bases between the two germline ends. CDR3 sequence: CAWSVTTGTDIYF. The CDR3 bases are TGTGCCTGGAGTGTGACAACCGGGACGGACATATATTTT.